This is a list of T cell receptor beta chains from one sample in a study of OX40 agonist ivuxolimab in advanced cancers. Profiling relied on immunoSEQ multiplex PCR, and the TCRdb table lists in-frame clones only, not all of them. The sample holds roughly 66,000 clones, under 85% seen once. This specimen was CD4+ or CD8+ T cells sorted from blood, taken in a trial of the OX40 agonist ivuxolimab. The source of these receptors is an adult with an advanced solid tumor such as melanoma, head and neck, liver or kidney cancer. Each CDR3 is given without its conserved first and last residue.

J gene,V gene,CDR3 protein
TRBJ1-5,TRBV7-2,ASSLEGQPQH
TRBJ1-5,TRBV7-9,ASPRGGQNSNQPQH
TRBJ2-7,TRBV30,AWSARPGSYEQY
TRBJ2-7,TRBV30,AWSLARSGYEQY
TRBJ2-7,TRBV5-4,ASSLELGAYEQY
TRBJ2-3,TRBV27,ATKSTSRRDTQY
TRBJ2-7,TRBV7-3,ASSLYFSAEQY
TRBJ1-2,TRBV6-5,ASSYSEAGANYGYT
TRBJ2-3,TRBV19,ASSIDRVHTDTQY
TRBJ2-7,TRBV4-1,ASSKGHITGRAPLLYEQY
TRBJ2-3,TRBV5-4,ASSLDRGATDTQY
TRBJ1-5,TRBV29-1,SVDQGPNQPQH
TRBJ1-4,TRBV25-1,ASRQNGLINEKLF
TRBJ2-6,TRBV7-3,ASSLVLSGANVLT
TRBJ2-1,TRBV29-1,SVDSSGLYNEQF
TRBJ1-5,TRBV5-4,ASSQGGDSNQPQH
TRBJ1-3,TRBV9,ASSVESASGNTIY
TRBJ1-2,TRBV15,ATSRGEGSYGYT
TRBJ1-5,TRBV2,ASNWAGTENQPQH
TRBJ1-1,TRBV6-5,ASSPYMRTEAF